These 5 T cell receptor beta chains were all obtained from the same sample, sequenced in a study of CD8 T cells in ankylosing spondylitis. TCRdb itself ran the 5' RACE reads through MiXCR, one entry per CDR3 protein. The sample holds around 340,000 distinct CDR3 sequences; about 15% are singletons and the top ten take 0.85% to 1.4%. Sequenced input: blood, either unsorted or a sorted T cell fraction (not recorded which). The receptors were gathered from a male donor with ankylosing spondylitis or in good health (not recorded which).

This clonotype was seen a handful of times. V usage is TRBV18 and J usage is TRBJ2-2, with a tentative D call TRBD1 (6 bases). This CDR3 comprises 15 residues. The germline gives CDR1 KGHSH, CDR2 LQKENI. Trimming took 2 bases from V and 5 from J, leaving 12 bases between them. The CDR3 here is CASSPNRDRTGELFF. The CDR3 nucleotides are TGTGCCAGCTCACCAAACAGGGATCGTACCGGGGAGCTGTTTTTT.

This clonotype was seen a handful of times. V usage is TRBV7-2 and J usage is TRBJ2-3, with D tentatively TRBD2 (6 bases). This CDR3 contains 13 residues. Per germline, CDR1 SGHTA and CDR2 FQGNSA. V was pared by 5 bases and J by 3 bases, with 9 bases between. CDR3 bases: TGTGCCAGCAGCCGGGACTGGACAGATACGCAGTATTTT. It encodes CASSRDWTDTQYF.

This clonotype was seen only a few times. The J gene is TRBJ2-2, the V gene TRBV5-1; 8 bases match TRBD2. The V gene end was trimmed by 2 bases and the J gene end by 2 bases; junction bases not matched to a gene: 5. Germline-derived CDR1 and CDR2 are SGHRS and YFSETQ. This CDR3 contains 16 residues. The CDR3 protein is CASSFSSGTNTGELFF. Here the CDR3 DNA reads TGCGCCAGCAGCTTTAGTAGCGGGACCAACACCGGGGAGCTGTTTTTT.

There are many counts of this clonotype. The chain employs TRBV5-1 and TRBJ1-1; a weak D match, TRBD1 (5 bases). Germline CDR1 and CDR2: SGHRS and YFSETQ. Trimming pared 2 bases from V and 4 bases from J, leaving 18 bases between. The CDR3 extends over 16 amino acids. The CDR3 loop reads CASSLKEGRGGTEAFF. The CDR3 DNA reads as TGCGCCAGCAGCTTAAAAGAAGGTAGGGGTGGCACTGAAGCTTTCTTT.

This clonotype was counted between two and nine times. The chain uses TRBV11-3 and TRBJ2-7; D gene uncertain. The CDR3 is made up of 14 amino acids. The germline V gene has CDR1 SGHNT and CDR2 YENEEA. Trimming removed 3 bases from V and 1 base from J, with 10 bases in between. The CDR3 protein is CASSFARMSYEQYF. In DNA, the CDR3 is TGTGCCAGCAGCTTCGCCCGTATGTCCTACGAGCAGTACTTC.